The rows below give T cell receptor beta chains drawn from one sample of a study of PD-1 blockade in mismatch repair-deficient tumors. TCRdb's copy holds only in-frame clones and misses some; the assay was immunoSEQ multiplex PCR. The sample carries 120,000 or so clones, around 83% recorded once. The sequenced sample was peripheral blood, obtained 44 weeks after starting pembrolizumab. Receptors were obtained from an adult with mismatch repair-deficient cancer. Each CDR3 is given with its conserved first and last residue. The D gene is left open where the match is weak. A row's size may be missing; if present it is once, few, many or a size class.

cdr3_nt cdr3_aa d_call j_call v_call clone_size
TGTGCCAGCAGCACCCCAAAGGGTGGGGCAACTAATGAAAAACTGTTTTTT CASSTPKGGATNEKLFF NA TRBJ1-4 TRBV5-6 NA
TGCGCCAGCAGCCAAGATTCGACAGGGGTTGAGCCAGATACGCAGTATTTT CASSQDSTGVEPDTQYF TRBD1 TRBJ2-3 TRBV4-3 NA
TGTGCCAGCAGTAGACTCGAGTTTTACGAGCAGTACTTC CASSRLEFYEQYF NA TRBJ2-7 TRBV7-8 NA
TGTGCCAGCAGCTTATTGGTAGCGGACGAGCAGTACTTC CASSLLVADEQYF NA TRBJ2-7 TRBV11-2 NA
TGTGCCAGCAGCTTTGTCAGAGGGGGAAATCTAGCCAAAAACATTCAGTACTTC CASSFVRGGNLAKNIQYF NA TRBJ2-4 TRBV7-9 NA
TGTGCCAGCAGCCCGGGGCTTTACGAGCAGTACTTC CASSPGLYEQYF NA TRBJ2-7 TRBV11-2 NA
TGTGCCAGCGCCGCACGATGGGGACAAGAGACCCAGTACTTC CASAARWGQETQYF NA TRBJ2-5 TRBV28 NA
TGTGCCAGCAGCGTGCCTAGCGGGATAACAGATACGCAGTATTTT CASSVPSGITDTQYF TRBD2 TRBJ2-3 TRBV7-9 NA
TGTGCCAGTAGTATGTTATTCGGTGAGCAGTTCTTC CASSMLFGEQFF NA TRBJ2-1 TRBV19 NA
TGTGCCAGCAGCGACAGGAACATCCTGAACACTGAAGCTTTCTTT CASSDRNILNTEAFF NA TRBJ1-1 TRBV6-6 NA
TGCGCCAGCAGCTTGGGGGGCTCGGCTAATGAAAAACTGTTTTTT CASSLGGSANEKLFF NA TRBJ1-4 TRBV5-1 NA
TGTGCCAGCAGTGAAGCCCCTACCGCACAGCCGGATGGCTACACCTTC CASSEAPTAQPDGYTF NA TRBJ1-2 TRBV6-1 medium-sized
TGTGCCAGCGGGGCGTTGAACACCGGGGAGCTGTTTTTT CASGALNTGELFF NA TRBJ2-2 TRBV6-1 NA
TGTGCCAGCAGCGAGGGTCCGGGACTAGCGTTCCATGAGCAGTTCTTC CASSEGPGLAFHEQFF TRBD2 TRBJ2-1 TRBV7-9 NA
TGTGCCAGCTCACCAGGGAAGTATCCTCGCAATGAGCAGTTCTTC CASSPGKYPRNEQFF NA TRBJ2-1 TRBV18 NA
TGTGCCACCAGCACCCAGTACAATGAGCAGTTCTTC CATSTQYNEQFF NA TRBJ2-1 TRBV15 NA
TGCGCCAGCAGCTTGGAGGATGGCCGCGGGTATTTT CASSLEDGRGYF NA TRBJ2-3 TRBV5-1 once
TGTGCCAGCAGCCAAGGAGGGACCTACGAGCAGTACTTC CASSQGGTYEQYF NA TRBJ2-7 TRBV5-4 NA
TGTGCCAGTAGTATACTGGCGGTCCTCTCCTACAATGAGCAGTTCTTC CASSILAVLSYNEQFF NA TRBJ2-1 TRBV19 NA
TGTGCCAGCCGCGGGGCGGGTAATGAGCAGTTCTTC CASRGAGNEQFF NA TRBJ2-1 TRBV21-1 NA
TGCGCCAGCAGCCCCTTCGGGACTAGCGGAGATACGCAGTATTTT CASSPFGTSGDTQYF TRBD2 TRBJ2-3 TRBV4-3 NA
TGTGCCAGTATGGGTCAGGAGGGCACAGATACGCAGTATTTT CASMGQEGTDTQYF NA TRBJ2-3 TRBV19 NA
TGTGCCAGCAGCCCCGGACCGGAGCGGGAGGAGTTCTACGAGCAGTACTTC CASSPGPEREEFYEQYF TRBD2 TRBJ2-7 TRBV7-9 NA
TGTGCCAGCAGTGGCAGACCTCCTAACGAGCAGTACTTC CASSGRPPNEQYF NA TRBJ2-7 TRBV2 NA